The entry below gives a single TCR beta chain sequence along with its context. Likely a read error: the CDR3 ends without its conserved phenylalanine or tryptophan. The DNA is left out, because the CDR3 cannot be placed on it with certainty; the CDR3 is given as TCRdb lists it. The record originates from a study of tumor and adjacent non-tumor tissue in lung cancer. RNA was extracted from bulk tissue without any cell sorting. More than 3 cm separated this lung sample from the edge of the tumor. The library came from three nested PCR rounds adapted from ARM-PCR protocols. A single record per CDR3 protein comes from TCRdb applying MiXCR to the multiplex PCR reads. This table has roughly 45,000 distinct CDR3 sequences, roughly 60% appearing once. The sample was distant non-tumor lung tissue. The TCR originated in a man aged 50 or older with non-small cell lung cancer.

The CDR3 loop reads CYGQGGTEAFS. The chain uses TRBV20-1 and TRBJ1-1; the table's D call, TRBD1, has no DNA check behind it. In germline, CDR1 is DFQATT, CDR2 SNEGSKA (reference sequence). The CDR3 sequence runs 11 residues, both termini included.